This T cell receptor beta chain is drawn from a study of CD8+ T cells in alopecia areata. The treatment here: oral pan-JAK inhibitor, 5-10 mg twice daily. Following extraction, RNA underwent reverse transcription to cDNA, which served as the sequencing template. Assay used: immunoSEQ multiplex PCR; TCRdb lists only in-frame clones, some missing. The data contain 200,000 to 250,000 clones, 64% of them seen just once; the ten biggest clones take up more than 3.5%. V lost 4 bases to trimming and J lost 2 bases, with 11 bases between them. The CDR3 sequence is 14 residues long. Germline loops: CDR1 SNHLY, CDR2 FYNNEI. This clone was observed once.

The sequence came from a human donor with alopecia areata. The chain uses TRBV2 and TRBJ2-5; TRBD2 is a possible D gene (5 bases). The sequences come from CD4+ T cells sorted from blood, collected at week 4, from a patient treated with tofacitinib. The CDR3: CASSGLPGQETQYF. The CDR3, as DNA: TGTGCCAGCAGTGGACTACCGGGGCAAGAGACCCAGTACTTC.